Sequencing of this T cell receptor beta chain was carried out in a study of blood T cell repertoires in COVID-19. Across the whole study: Researchers got acute and convalescent COVID-19 samples from the United States, Italy and Spain.

Using immunoSEQ multiplex PCR, the repertoire was profiled, and TCRdb retains in-frame clones only, with some absent. In the table there are roughly 98,000 clones, over 80% of which are singletons. With 6 bases removed from V and 7 bases from J, the gap between germline ends came to 16 bases. Germline-derived CDR1 and CDR2 are MDHEN and SYDVKM. The length of the CDR3 is 14 residues. Sequencing was carried out using peripheral blood. This clonotype was sampled from a woman in her 70s with active or convalescent COVID-19. The rearrangement uses TRBV28 and TRBJ1-5; possible D gene TRBD1, 6 bases. This CDR3 is CASSFWTAGQPQHF. CDR3 DNA: TGTGCCAGCAGCTTTTGGACAGCGGGGCAGCCCCAGCATTTT.